One sample yielded the 5 T cell receptor beta chains listed below, sequenced in a study of T cell responses to AZD1222 COVID-19 vaccine. Some clones are missing from TCRdb's copy, which holds only in-frame ones; the method was immunoSEQ multiplex PCR. The repertoire holds 150,000 to 200,000 clones, with approximately 95% as singletons. The sequencing used peripheral blood, collected on day 0 of AZD1222 vaccination. These receptors were obtained from an adult in good health.

This clone was recorded once. For the CDR3, the DNA is TGTGCCAGCAGCCAAGTGAGGGATCTATATTGGGATACGCAGTATTTT. Translating gives CASSQVRDLYWDTQYF. The chain carries TRBV3-1 (or the pseudogene TRBV3-2) and TRBJ2-3; D might be TRBD2 (5 bases). Trimming took off 1 base at V and 6 bases at J, with 17 bases between the two ends. This CDR3 region has 16 residues. Germline V CDR1 and CDR2: LGHDT, YNNKEL (reference sequence).

The genes are TRBV27 and TRBJ1-6, with 12 bases lining up with TRBD1. Trimming took 6 bases from V and 8 from J; bases not matched to a gene: 2. This CDR3 contains 14 residues. Looked up from germline, CDR1 is MNHEY and CDR2 is SMNVEV (reference sequence). The CDR3 nucleotides are TGTGCCAGCAGGGGACAGGGGGCAGATTCACCCCTCCACTTT. Translated, it gives CASRGQGADSPLHF.

This chain joins TRBV7-2 and TRBJ1-5; the D gene is possibly TRBD1 (5 bases). The CDR3 is made up of 14 amino acids. With 1 base removed from V and 9 bases from J, the gap between germline ends came to 13 bases. Per germline, CDR1 SGHTA and CDR2 FQGNSA. The CDR3 DNA reads as TGTGCCAGCAGCTTAGTGTGGGGGGGAGTGCCCCAGCATTTT. Residues: CASSLVWGGVPQHF.

J is TRBJ2-7 and V is TRBV27, with 12 bases aligning to TRBD2. V lost 2 bases and J lost 2; bases outside the gene matches: 4. The CDR3 has 16 amino acids. Germline CDR1 is MNHEY and CDR2 is SMNVEV (reference sequence). The CDR3 here is CASSLLGLAGPYEQYF. The CDR3 DNA follows: TGTGCCAGCAGTTTACTGGGACTAGCGGGCCCCTACGAGCAGTACTTC.

The rearrangement uses TRBV3-1 (or the pseudogene TRBV3-2) and TRBJ1-3, with D possibly matching TRBD1 (5 bases). Germline V gives CDR1 LGHDT, CDR2 YNNKEL (reference sequence). The CDR3 has 16 amino acids. Trimming left V 4 bases short and J 2 bases short, with 15 bases between. CDR3 in DNA: TGTGCCAGCAGCCCGCAGGGTAGGGGAGCTGGAAACACCATATATTTT. Protein: CASSPQGRGAGNTIYF.